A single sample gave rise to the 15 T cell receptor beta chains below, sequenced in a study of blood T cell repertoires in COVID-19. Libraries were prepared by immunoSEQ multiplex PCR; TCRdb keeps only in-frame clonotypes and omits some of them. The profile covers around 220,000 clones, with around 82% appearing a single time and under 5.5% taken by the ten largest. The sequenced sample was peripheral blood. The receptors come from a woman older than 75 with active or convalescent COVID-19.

DNA of the CDR3: TGCGCCAGCAGCCCCCTCGGGGACAGGAGCCAGACCCAGTACTTC. It encodes CASSPLGDRSQTQYF. The gene calls are TRBV5-1 and TRBJ2-5; the match to TRBD1 covers 8 bases. V was pared by 4 bases and J by 6 bases, with 11 bases of the junction left unmatched. Per germline, CDR1 SGHRS and CDR2 YFSETQ. This CDR3 comprises 15 residues.

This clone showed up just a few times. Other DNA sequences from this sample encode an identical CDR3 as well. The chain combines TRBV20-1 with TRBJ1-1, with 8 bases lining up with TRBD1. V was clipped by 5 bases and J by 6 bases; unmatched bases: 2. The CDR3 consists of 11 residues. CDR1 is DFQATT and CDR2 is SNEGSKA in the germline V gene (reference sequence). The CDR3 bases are TGCAGTGCTTTACAGGGGGCTGAAGCTTTCTTT. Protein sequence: CSALQGAEAFF.

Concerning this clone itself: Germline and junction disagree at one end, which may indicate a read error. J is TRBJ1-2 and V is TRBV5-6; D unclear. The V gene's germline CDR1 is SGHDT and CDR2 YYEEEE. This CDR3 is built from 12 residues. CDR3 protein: CASSLDYWQRAF. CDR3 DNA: TGTGCCAGCAGCTTGGATTATTGGCAGAGGGCCTTC.

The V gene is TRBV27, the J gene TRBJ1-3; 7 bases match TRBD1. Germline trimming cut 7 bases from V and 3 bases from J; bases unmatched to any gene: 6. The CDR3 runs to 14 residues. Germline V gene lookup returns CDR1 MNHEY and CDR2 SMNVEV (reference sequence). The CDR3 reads CASKGAPSGNTIYF. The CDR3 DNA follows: TGTGCCAGCAAGGGGGCCCCAAGTGGAAACACCATATATTTT.

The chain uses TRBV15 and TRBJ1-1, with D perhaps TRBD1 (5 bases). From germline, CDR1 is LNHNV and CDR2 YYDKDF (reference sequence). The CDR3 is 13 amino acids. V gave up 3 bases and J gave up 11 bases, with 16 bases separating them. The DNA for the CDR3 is TGTGCCACCAGCAGGGACGGTCAGGGTGATGCTTTCTTT. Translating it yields CATSRDGQGDAFF.

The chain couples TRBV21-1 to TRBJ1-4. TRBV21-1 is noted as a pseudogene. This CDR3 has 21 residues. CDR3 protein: CASSKGYRGEGPAREYEKLFF. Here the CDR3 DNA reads TGTGCCAGCAGCAAAGGATATCGGGGGGAAGGCCCGGCGAGAGAGTATGAAAAACTGTTTTTT.

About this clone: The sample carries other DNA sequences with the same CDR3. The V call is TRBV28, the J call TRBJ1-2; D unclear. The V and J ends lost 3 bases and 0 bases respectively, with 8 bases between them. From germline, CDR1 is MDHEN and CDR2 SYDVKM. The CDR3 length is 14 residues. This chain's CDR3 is CASSFGASNYGYTF. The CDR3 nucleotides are TGTGCCAGCAGTTTCGGAGCATCTAACTATGGCTACACCTTC.

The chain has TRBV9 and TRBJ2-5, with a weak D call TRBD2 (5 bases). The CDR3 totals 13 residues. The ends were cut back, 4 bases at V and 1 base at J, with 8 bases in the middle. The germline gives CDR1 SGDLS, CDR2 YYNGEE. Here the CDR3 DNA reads TGTGCCAGCAGCCCCGGGGTCCAAGAGACCCAGTACTTC. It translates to CASSPGVQETQYF.

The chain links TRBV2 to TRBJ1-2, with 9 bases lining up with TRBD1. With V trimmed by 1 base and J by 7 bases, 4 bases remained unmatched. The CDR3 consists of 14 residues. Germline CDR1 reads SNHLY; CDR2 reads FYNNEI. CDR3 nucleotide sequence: TGTGCCAGCAGTGAAGGGACAGGGGTGAGTGGCTACACCTTC. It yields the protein CASSEGTGVSGYTF.

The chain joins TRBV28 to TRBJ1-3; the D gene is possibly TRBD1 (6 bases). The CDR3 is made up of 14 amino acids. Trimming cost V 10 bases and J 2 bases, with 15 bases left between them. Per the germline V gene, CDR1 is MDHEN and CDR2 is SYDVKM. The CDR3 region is CATTTGPPGNTIYF. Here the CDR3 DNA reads TGTGCCACCACGACAGGTCCCCCTGGAAACACCATATATTTT.

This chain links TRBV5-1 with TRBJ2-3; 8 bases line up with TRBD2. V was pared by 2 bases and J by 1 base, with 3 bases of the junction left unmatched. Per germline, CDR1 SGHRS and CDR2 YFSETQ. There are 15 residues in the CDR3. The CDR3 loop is CASSFSGDRTDTQYF. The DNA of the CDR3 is TGCGCCAGCAGCTTTAGCGGGGACCGCACAGATACGCAGTATTTT.

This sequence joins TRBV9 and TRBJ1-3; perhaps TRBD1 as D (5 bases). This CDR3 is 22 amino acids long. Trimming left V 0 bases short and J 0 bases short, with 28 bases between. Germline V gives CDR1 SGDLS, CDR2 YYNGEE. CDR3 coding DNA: TGTGCCAGCAGCGTAGAATTGGGGAGGGGCCGCTTTAAGACCCGCTCTGGAAACACCATATATTTT. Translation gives CASSVELGRGRFKTRSGNTIYF. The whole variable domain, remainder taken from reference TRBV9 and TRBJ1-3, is DSGVTQTPKHLITATGQRVTLRCSPRSGDLSVYWYQQSLDQGLQFLIQYYNGEERAKGNILERFSAQQFPDLHSELNLSSLELGDSALYFCASSVELGRGRFKTRSGNTIYFGEGSWLTVV.

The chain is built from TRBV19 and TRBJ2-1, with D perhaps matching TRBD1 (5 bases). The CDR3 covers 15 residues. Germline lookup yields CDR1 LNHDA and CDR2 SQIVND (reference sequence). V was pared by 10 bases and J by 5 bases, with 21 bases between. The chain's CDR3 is CATALGVGRNNEQFF. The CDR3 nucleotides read TGTGCCACCGCCTTAGGGGTAGGGCGGAACAATGAGCAGTTCTTC.

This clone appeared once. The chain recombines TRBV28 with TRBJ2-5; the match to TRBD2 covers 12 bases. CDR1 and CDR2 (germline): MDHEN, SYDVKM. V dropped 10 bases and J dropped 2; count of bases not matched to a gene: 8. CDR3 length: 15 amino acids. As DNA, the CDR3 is TGTGCCACCACCCTTGGGACTAGCGGGCAAGAGACCCAGTACTTC. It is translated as CATTLGTSGQETQYF.

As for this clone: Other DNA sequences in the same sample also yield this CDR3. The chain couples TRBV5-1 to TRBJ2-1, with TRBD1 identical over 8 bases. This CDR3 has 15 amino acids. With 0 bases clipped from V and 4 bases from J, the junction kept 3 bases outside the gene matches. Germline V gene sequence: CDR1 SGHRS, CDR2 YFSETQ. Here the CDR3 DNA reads TGCGCCAGCAGCTTGGCCGGACAGGGATACAATGAGCAGTTCTTC. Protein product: CASSLAGQGYNEQFF.